This T cell receptor beta chain emerged from a study of response to subunit inactivated influenza vaccine. TCRdb independently ran MiXCR on the RT-PCR reads; one entry per CDR3 protein. The profile shows 650,000 to 800,000 distinct CDR3 sequences, about 18% of them singletons. The CDR3 totals 14 residues. Germline-derived CDR1 and CDR2 are LGHDT and YNNKEL (reference sequence). Trimming pared 1 base from V and 9 bases from J, leaving 15 bases between. The chain carries TRBV3-1 and TRBJ1-2; D is perhaps TRBD1 (5 bases). The receptor comes from a man aged 45-65 years who received an inactivated influenza vaccine. The sequences come from PBMCs from blood, collected 4 to 6 days after vaccination. The CDR3 region is CASSQAEAGRRYTF. CDR3 DNA: TGTGCCAGCAGCCAAGCCGAGGCAGGGCGGCGCTACACCTTC. The full variable domain, rest sourced from reference TRBV3-1 and TRBJ1-2, is DTAVSQTPKYLVTQMGNDKSIKCEQNLGHDTMYWYKQDSKKFLKIMFSYNNKELIINETVPNRFSPKSPDKAHLNLHINSLELGDSAVYFCASSQAEAGRRYTFGSGTRLTVV.